Sequencing of this TCR beta chain was carried out in a study of regulatory T cells in long-lasting Graves disease (dated by TCRdb to about 2021). A note on the overall study: To count as having persistent Graves' disease, a patient had to have received antithyroid drug treatment for over 5 years with TSH receptor autoantibodies remaining persistently positive. Persistent Graves' disease patients were compared with newly diagnosed Graves' disease patients by peripheral blood TCR sequencing and RNA sequencing. Persistent Graves' disease patients in the clinical cohort had taken antithyroid drugs for roughly ten years on average. A total of 35 or so samples were covered by TCR sequencing, comprising 13 persistent and 20 or so newly diagnosed Graves' disease patients. The study took place in China and was registered as a clinical trial.

Study-wide conclusions, independent of this receptor: A larger number of public clonotypes was shared among persistent patients (about 2,700) than among newly diagnosed patients (approximately 930). Persistent Graves' disease patients showed lower TCR Shannon entropy and fewer highly expanded clones than newly diagnosed patients, suggesting clonal expansion. Because the primary lesion, thyroid tissue, could not be accessed, the study looked at peripheral blood alone. Preferential use of TRBV28, TRBJ1-2 and TRBJ2-5 was observed in persistent disease, whereas TRBV20-1 and TRBJ2-1 were favored in newly diagnosed disease. Only the TCR beta chain was sequenced and analyzed. As a limitation, the authors acknowledged that the small sample size may reduce accuracy.

Preparation of the library involved multiplex PCR. The sample was run on an Illumina HiSeq 4000. TCR beta libraries were built with iRepertoire HTBI primers and Arm-PCR amplification of CDR3 regions. Before sequencing, the PCR products went through gel purification. Concerning the study's data processing: Gene usage analysis of CDR3 amino acid clonotypes used the approximately 62 TRBV and fewer than 15 TRBJ segments found across samples. Filtered high-quality paired reads were merged into contigs using COPE and FqMerger. BLAST was used to align contigs to IMGT TRBV, TRBD and TRBJ reference genes, with CDR3 defined following IMGT. Any clonotype with a frequency above 0.1% was counted as a highly expanded clone. Shannon entropy was used to measure repertoire diversity, and the Gini coefficient was used to measure V-J evenness. A clonotype found in more than one individual was treated as public. TCRdb trimmed public reads at Q25 via fastp, called clones via MiXCR and kept in-frame beta chains. A single entry per CDR3 protein holds the most common genes and DNA from its merged rows. The V and J calls reflect TCRdb's pipeline rather than the authors' work. This sample holds over 650,000 distinct CDR3 sequences; around 30% were observed only once. The ten largest account for 40% to 55% of the sample.

The sample's time point label, in plain terms: persistent/refractory GD, antithyroid drugs over 5 years with positive TRAb. For both TCR sequencing and RNA sequencing, RNA was extracted from PBMCs in TRIzol. The diagnosis of Graves' disease was made according to American Thyroid Association guidelines. Patients were recruited from an endocrinology department in Xi'an, China. Each patient gave 8.5 to 9.5 milliliters of peripheral blood, collected in an EDTA anticoagulant tube. PBMCs were isolated by Ficoll Paque Plus density gradient separation without further T cell sorting. An Agilent 2100 Bioanalyzer and agarose gel were used to check RNA quality, while a NanoDrop 2000 measured RNA concentration. Trimmed from V: 2 bases; trimmed from J: 4 bases; junction bases lacking a gene match: 8. CDR1 MNHEY and CDR2 SMNVEV are derived from the germline V gene (reference sequence). The cysteine opens and the phenylalanine closes a CDR3 of 15 amino acids. CDR3 DNA is the only sequence kept; it has 45 bases, read in frame from the first base.

This clonotype was seen a single time. Its antigen has not been determined. Within one base of it there is no much larger clone, and no base qualities were kept. A single read constitutes weak evidence. The TCR originated in a female donor with Graves disease. Sequences were derived from peripheral blood mononuclear cells (PBMCs), sampled when the disease was refractory, from a patient treated with antithyroid drugs. This chain is built from TRBV27 and TRBJ2-7, with TRBD2 identical over 7 junction bases. The DNA sequence reads TGTGCCAGCAGTTTAGGACTAGGAATTTCTTACGAGCAGTACTTC. It is translated as CASSLGLGISYEQYF.